The TCR beta chain described here comes from a study of memory CD4+ T cells and cytomegalovirus serostatus (dated by TCRdb to between 2018 and 2021). Regarding the research as a whole: The cohort comprised roughly 35 healthy Belgian adults, 9 CMV seropositive and about 25 CMV seronegative. CD4+ memory TCRbeta repertoires of a Belgian cohort with known cytomegalovirus serostatus were sequenced in order to replicate a published TCR-based CMV serostatus classifier. What the research found in general, with its limitations: Among the 164 previously reported CMV-associated TCRbeta sequences, 65 to 85 showed up in the CD4+ memory repertoires, with each one found in between one and five individuals. The results were interpreted as suggesting that the CMV-associated TCR signature is largely present in the CD4+ memory repertoire. For CMV serostatus prediction, a median bootstrapped AUC of 0.95 was reached with the original framework, and a median bootstrapped AUC of roughly 0.92 was reached with a US-trained random forest. Unlike the original study, which covered naive and memory CD4+ and CD8+ populations, the Belgian study sequenced only CD4+CD45RO+ memory cells. On the Belgian cohort, the classifier built on the original framework reached a median bootstrapped AUC of nearly 0.96, with a 95% CI of 0.76-1.00.

A FACSAria II was used to sort memory CD4+ T cells, defined as single viable CD3+CD4+CD8-CD45RO+ cells. CMV serostatus was determined using a Roche Elecsys assay that detects serum IgG against CMV pp150, pp28, p38 and p52. After the samples were thawed, total CD4+ T cells were enriched through positive selection using CD4 magnetic microbeads. The samples came from a different study that was designed specifically to examine the CD4+ T cell memory repertoire. Peripheral blood mononuclear cells were isolated and cryopreserved according to standard operating procedures, and serum was kept at -80 degrees C. Staining used CD3-PerCP (BW264/56), CD4-APC (RPA-T4), CD45RO-PE (UCHT1) and CD8-Pacific Orange (3B5) antibodies, with Sytox blue excluding non-viable cells. V was cut back by 6 bases and J by 4 bases, leaving a gap of 15 bases between them. CDR1 SNHLY and CDR2 FYNNEI were looked up in the germline V gene. The CDR3 spans 15 residues, from the cysteine through the phenylalanine. The DNA shown is the 45-base CDR3, in frame from base 1.

Genomic DNA was extracted from sorted cells with the Quick-DNA Microprep Kit. Amplification of TCRbeta DNA was done with the immunoSEQ hsTCRbeta kit, following the protocol from the manufacturer. TCRbeta libraries were sequenced on an Illumina MiSeq instrument. In the source study's methods: Removing out-of-frame sequences left about 2,300,000 distinct TCRbeta sequences, an average of approximately 65,000 per individual. Each individual was scored by the count of 150 to 200 previously reported CMV-associated TCRbeta sequences and the total productive distinct TCRbeta count. A beta-binomial model was reimplemented in Python, and scikit-learn random forests with default parameters were trained on data from the US cohort. Classifier performance on the Belgian cohort was summarized as median AUC with percentile confidence intervals calculated over 10,000 bootstrap iterations. The source is immuneACCESS, and TCRdb retained only in-frame sequences with V and J called. Part of the clones is not carried over; for the studies checked, unresolved V genes explain less than half of this, and the remainder is unexplained. That table supplies the V and J calls and clone size; D and trimming were determined from the DNA. This sample has 50,000 or so clones in its table, and roughly 80% of those were observed once. Less than 0.9% of the sample rests with the top ten.

About this clone itself: The antigen this receptor binds is unknown. Per-nucleotide qualities are absent, and no much larger clonotype sits a single base away.

The sequenced sample consisted of memory CD4+ T cells from blood. The chain is assembled from TRBV2 and TRBJ2-2, with TRBD1 as a weak D call on 6 bases. The origin of this receptor is an adult in good health and CMV-seronegative. The DNA is as follows: TGTGCCAGCAGGACTGGGATAGGGGGCACCGGGGAGCTGTTTTTT. This sequence encodes CASRTGIGGTGELFF.